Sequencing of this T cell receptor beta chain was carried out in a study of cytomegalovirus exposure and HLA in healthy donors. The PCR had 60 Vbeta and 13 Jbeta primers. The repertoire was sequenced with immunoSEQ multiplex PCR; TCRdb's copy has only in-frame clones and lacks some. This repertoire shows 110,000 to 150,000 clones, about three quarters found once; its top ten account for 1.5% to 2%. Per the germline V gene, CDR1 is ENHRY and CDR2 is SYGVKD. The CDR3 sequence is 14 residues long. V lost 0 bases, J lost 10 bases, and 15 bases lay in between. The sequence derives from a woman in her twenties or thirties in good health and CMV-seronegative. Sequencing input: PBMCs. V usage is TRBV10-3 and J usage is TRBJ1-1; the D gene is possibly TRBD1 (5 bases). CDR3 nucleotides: TGTGCCATCAGTGAGTCCGGGCTAGGGGAGGGAGCTTTCTTT. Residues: CAISESGLGEGAFF.